Below, one T cell receptor beta chain is given with its context. Its antigen is as yet unknown. These data are taken from a study of T cell repertoires in cytomegalovirus infection. Study background: Matching HLA type and CMV infection were both indicated by public TCR beta signatures. Study-level findings and limits: The study found HLA-C-restricted CMV-specific TCR beta clonotypes dominating the ex vivo response. Cumulative public TCR beta family frequency identified CMV carriers with the relevant HLA.

Germline assignment: CDR1 MNHNY and CDR2 SVGAGI (reference sequence). The CDR3 covers 12 residues. The V and J ends lost 5 bases and 10 bases respectively, with 9 bases between them. TCRdb re-derived calls from the reads in MiXCR, one entry per CDR3 protein. There are 600,000 to 800,000 distinct CDR3 sequences in the sample; roughly 26% occur only once, and 7% to 9% lies in the top ten. The sequenced sample was CD8+ T cells from PBMCs. The rearrangement uses TRBV6-6 and TRBJ1-6, with unresolved D. This clonotype was obtained from a human donor in good health (CMV status not recorded). Some clones in this sample may be carry-over from other donors' samples. DNA for the CDR3: TGTGCCAGCAGTGACATAGGGTCACCCCTCCACTTT. Encoded protein: CASSDIGSPLHF.